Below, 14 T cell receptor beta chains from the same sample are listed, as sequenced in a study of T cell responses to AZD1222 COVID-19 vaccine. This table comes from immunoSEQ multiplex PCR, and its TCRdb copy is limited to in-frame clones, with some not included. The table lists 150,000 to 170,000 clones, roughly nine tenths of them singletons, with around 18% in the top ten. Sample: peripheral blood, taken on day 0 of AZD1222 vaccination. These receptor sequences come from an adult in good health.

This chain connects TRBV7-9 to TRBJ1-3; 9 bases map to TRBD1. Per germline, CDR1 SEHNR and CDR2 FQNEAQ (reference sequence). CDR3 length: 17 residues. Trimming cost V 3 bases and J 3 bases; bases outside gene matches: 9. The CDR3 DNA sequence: TGTGCCAGCAGCTTTGCACCCGACAGGGGGAGTGGAAACACCATATATTTT. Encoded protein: CASSFAPDRGSGNTIYF.

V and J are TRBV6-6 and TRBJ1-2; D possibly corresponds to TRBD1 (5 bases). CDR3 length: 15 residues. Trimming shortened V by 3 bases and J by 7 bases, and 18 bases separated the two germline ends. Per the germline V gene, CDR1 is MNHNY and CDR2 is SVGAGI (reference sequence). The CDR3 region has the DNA TGTGCCAGCAGTTATTCGGGGCCTCCCGCTACTGGCTACACCTTC. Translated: CASSYSGPPATGYTF.

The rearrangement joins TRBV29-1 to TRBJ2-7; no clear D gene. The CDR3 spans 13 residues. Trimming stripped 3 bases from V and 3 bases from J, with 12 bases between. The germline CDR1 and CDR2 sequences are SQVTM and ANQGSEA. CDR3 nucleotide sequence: TGCAGCGTTGAGGGCAGGTCCTTCTACGAGCAGTACTTC. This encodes CSVEGRSFYEQYF.

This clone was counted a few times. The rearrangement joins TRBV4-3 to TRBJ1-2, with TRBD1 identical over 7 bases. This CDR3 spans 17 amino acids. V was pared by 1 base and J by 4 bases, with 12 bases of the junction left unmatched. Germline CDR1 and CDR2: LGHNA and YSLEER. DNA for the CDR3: TGCGCCAGCAGCCAAGGGGTTTGGACAGGCTTACTCTATGGCTACACCTTC. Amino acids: CASSQGVWTGLLYGYTF.

The CDR3 here is CASSLEQGLGSYNSPLHF. CDR3 nucleotide sequence: TGTGCCAGCAGCTTAGAACAGGGACTCGGCTCCTATAATTCACCCCTCCACTTT. This chain uses TRBV7-9 with TRBJ1-6, with D possibly TRBD1 on 6 matching bases. V gave up 1 base and J gave up 0 bases, with 13 bases separating them. This CDR3 has 18 amino acids. Per the germline V gene, CDR1 is SEHNR and CDR2 is FQNEAQ (reference sequence).

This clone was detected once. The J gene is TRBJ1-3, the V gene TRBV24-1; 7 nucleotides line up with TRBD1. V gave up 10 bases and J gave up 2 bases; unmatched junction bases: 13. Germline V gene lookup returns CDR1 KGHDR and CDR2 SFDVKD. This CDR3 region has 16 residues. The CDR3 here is CATLDRVRKPGNTIYF. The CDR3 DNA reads TGTGCCACTCTAGACAGGGTAAGGAAACCTGGAAACACCATATATTTT.

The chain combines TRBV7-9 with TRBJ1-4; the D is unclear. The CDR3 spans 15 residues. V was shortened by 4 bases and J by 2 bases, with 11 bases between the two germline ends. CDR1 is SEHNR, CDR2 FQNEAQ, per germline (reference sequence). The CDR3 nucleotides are TGTGCCAGCAGCTCCCAAGAAGCGACTAATGAAAAACTGTTTTTT. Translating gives CASSSQEATNEKLFF.

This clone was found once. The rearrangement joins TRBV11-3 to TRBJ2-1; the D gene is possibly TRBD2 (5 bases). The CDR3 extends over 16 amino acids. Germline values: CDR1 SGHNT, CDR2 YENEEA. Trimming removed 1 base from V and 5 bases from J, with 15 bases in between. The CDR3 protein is CASSLVQGLSHNEQFF. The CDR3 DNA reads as TGTGCCAGCAGCTTAGTCCAAGGACTGTCGCACAATGAGCAGTTCTTC.

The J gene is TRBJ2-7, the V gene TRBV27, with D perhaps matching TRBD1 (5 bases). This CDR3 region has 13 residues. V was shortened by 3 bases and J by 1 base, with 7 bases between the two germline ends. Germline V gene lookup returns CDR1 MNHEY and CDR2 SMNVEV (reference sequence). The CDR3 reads CASSFRQSYEQYF. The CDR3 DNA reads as TGTGCCAGCAGTTTTCGACAGTCCTACGAGCAGTACTTC.

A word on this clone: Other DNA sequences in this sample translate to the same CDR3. The CDR3 protein is CATSRGENTEAFF. CDR3 bases: TGTGCCACCAGCAGAGGGGAGAACACTGAAGCTTTCTTT. The chain couples TRBV15 to TRBJ1-1; D gene ambiguous. This CDR3 spans 13 amino acids. CDR1 is LNHNV and CDR2 is YYDKDF in the germline V gene (reference sequence). V lost 1 base, J lost 1 base, and 4 bases lay in between.

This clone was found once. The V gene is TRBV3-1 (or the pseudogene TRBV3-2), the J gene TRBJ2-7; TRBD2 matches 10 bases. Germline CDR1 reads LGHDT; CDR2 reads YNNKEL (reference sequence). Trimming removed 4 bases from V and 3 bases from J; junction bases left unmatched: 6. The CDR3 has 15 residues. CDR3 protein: CASSRQRGGFYEQYF. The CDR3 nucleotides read TGTGCCAGCAGCCGGCAGCGGGGGGGTTTCTACGAGCAGTACTTC.

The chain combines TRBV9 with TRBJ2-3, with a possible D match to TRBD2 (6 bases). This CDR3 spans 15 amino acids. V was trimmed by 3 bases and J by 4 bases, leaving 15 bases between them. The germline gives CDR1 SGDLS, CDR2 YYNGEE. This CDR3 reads CASSARLVTSDTQYF. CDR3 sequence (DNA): TGTGCCAGCAGCGCCCGACTAGTAACATCAGATACGCAGTATTTT.

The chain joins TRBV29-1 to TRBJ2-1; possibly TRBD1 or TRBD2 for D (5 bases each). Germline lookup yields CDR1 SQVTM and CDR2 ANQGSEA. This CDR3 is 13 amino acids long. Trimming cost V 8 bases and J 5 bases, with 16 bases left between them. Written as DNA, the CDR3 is TGCAGCCTTGGCTGGGGGAGCGACAATGAGCAGTTCTTC. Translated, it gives CSLGWGSDNEQFF.

The CDR3 protein is CSASFIPSTDEQFF. In DNA form, the CDR3 reads TGCAGTGCTAGTTTTATCCCAAGCACAGATGAGCAGTTCTTC. J is TRBJ2-1 and V is TRBV20-1, with D unresolved. V lost 3 bases, J lost 8 bases, and 17 bases lay in between. CDR3 length: 14 amino acids. Germline V gene data show CDR1 as DFQATT and CDR2 as SNEGSKA (reference sequence).